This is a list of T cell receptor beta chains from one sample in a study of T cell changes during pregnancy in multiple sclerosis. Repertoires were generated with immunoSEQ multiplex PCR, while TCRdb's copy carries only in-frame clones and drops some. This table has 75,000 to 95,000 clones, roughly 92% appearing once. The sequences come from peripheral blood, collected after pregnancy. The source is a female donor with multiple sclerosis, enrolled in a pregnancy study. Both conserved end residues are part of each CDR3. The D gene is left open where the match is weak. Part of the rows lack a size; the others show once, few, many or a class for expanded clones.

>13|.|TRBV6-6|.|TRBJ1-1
CASSYGQGSEAFF
TGTGCCAGCAGTTACGGGCAGGGCTCTGAAGCTTTCTTT
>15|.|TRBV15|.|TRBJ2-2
CATSQEGAYTGELFF
TGTGCCACCAGCCAGGAGGGGGCCTACACCGGGGAGCTGTTTTTT
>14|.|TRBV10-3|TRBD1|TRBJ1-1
CATGTGWMNTEAFF
TGTGCCACCGGGACAGGGTGGATGAACACTGAAGCTTTCTTT
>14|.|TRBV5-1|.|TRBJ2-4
CASSLGGFKNIQYF
TGCGCCAGCAGCTTGGGAGGGTTCAAAAACATTCAGTACTTC
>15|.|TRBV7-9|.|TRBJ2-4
CASSLDLLPKNIQYF
TGTGCCAGCAGCTTAGATCTACTGCCCAAAAACATTCAGTACTTC
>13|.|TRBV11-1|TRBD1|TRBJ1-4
CASRPAGGEKLFF
TGTGCCAGCAGACCCGCAGGGGGTGAAAAACTGTTTTTT
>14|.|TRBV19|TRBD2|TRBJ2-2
CASESGSNTGELFF
TGTGCCAGTGAAAGCGGGAGTAACACCGGGGAGCTGTTTTTT
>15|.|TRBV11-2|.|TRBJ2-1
CASSFWGRGDNEQFF
TGTGCCAGCAGCTTTTGGGGCAGGGGCGACAATGAGCAGTTCTTC
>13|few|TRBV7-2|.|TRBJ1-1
CASSFQQDTEAFF
TGTGCCAGCAGCTTTCAACAGGACACTGAAGCTTTCTTT
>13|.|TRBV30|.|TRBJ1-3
CAWTPAVGYTIYF
TGTGCCTGGACCCCCGCGGTTGGTTACACCATATATTTT
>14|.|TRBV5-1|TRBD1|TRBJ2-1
CASSSTGSYNEQFF
TGCGCCAGCAGCTCGACAGGGTCCTACAATGAGCAGTTCTTC
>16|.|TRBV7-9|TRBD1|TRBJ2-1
CASSPLQGLGVNEQFF
TGTGCCAGCAGCCCTCTACAGGGGCTAGGGGTCAATGAGCAGTTCTTC
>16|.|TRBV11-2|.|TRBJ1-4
CASSLPRQAMDGKLFF
TGTGCCAGCAGCTTACCCAGACAGGCGATGGATGGAAAACTGTTTTTT
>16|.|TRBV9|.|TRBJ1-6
CASSVGSGMYNSPLHF
TGTGCCAGCAGCGTAGGGTCAGGGATGTATAATTCACCCCTCCACTTT
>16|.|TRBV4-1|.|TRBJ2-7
CASSQDGGTASYEQYF
TGCGCCAGCAGCCAAGATGGCGGGACAGCATCCTACGAGCAGTACTTC
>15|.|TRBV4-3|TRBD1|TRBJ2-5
CASSPGTAGVETQYF
TGCGCCAGCAGCCCTGGGACAGCAGGAGTAGAGACCCAGTACTTC
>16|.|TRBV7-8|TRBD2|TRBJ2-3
CASSLVAGGGLDTQYF
TGTGCCAGCAGCTTAGTAGCGGGGGGGGGCTTAGATACGCAGTATTTT
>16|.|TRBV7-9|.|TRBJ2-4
CASSSDRATAKNIQYF
TGTGCCAGCAGCTCCGACAGAGCCACGGCCAAAAACATTCAGTACTTC
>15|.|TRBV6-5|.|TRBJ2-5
CASSAGSDITKTQYF
TGTGCCAGCAGTGCAGGGTCGGATATTACGAAGACCCAGTACTTC
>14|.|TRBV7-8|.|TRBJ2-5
CASSLSGTHETQYF
TGTGCCAGCAGCTTATCCGGGACACACGAGACCCAGTACTTC
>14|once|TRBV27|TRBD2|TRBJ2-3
CASSGLAGLDTQYF
TGTGCCAGCAGCGGACTAGCGGGGTTGGATACGCAGTATTTT
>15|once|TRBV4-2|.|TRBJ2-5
CASSQEQGRRGTQYF
TGTGCCAGCAGCCAGGAACAGGGACGCCGAGGGACCCAGTACTTC
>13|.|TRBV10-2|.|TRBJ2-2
CASRQGNTGELFF
TGCGCCAGCCGGCAGGGTAACACCGGGGAGCTGTTTTTT
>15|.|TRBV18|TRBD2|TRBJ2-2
CASSPGRAATGELFF
TGTGCCAGCTCACCGGGGAGGGCGGCCACCGGGGAGCTGTTTTTT
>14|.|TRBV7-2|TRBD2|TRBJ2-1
CASLIAGGRNEQFF
TGTGCCAGTTTAATAGCGGGAGGACGGAATGAGCAGTTCTTC
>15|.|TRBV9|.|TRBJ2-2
CASSVGGLNTGELFF
TGTGCCAGCAGCGTCGGCGGACTCAACACCGGGGAGCTGTTTTTT
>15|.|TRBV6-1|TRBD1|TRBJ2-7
CASSASTGTAYEQYF
TGTGCCAGCAGTGCCTCCACCGGGACAGCCTACGAGCAGTACTTC
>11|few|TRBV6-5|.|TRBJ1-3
CASRSLGTIYF
TGTGCCAGCAGGTCCCTCGGTACCATATATTTT
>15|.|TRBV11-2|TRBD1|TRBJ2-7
CASSLVATGAYEQYF
TGTGCCAGCAGCTTAGTAGCCACAGGGGCCTACGAGCAGTACTTC
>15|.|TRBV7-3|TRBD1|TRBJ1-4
CASSLTGQPNEKLFF
TGTGCCAGCAGCTTAACGGGACAGCCCAATGAAAAACTGTTTTTT
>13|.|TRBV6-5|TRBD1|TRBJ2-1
CASTKTGGNEQFF
TGTGCCAGCACCAAGACAGGGGGCAATGAGCAGTTCTTC
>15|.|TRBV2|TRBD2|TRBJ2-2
CASRGLAGRTGELFF
TGTGCCAGCAGGGGACTAGCGGGAAGGACCGGGGAGCTGTTTTTT
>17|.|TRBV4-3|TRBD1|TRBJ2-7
CASSRGGLGQGGDEQYF
TGCGCCAGCAGCAGGGGAGGCCTGGGACAGGGGGGGGACGAGCAGTACTTC
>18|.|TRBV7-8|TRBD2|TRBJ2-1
CASSRDLLAGFLYNEQFF
TGTGCCAGCAGCCGAGATCTACTAGCGGGATTTCTCTACAATGAGCAGTTCTTC
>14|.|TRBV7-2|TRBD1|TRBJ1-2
CASSPWDRNYGYTF
TGTGCCAGCAGCCCCTGGGACAGAAACTATGGCTACACCTTC
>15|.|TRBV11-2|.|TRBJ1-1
CASSLRQGLNTEAFF
TGTGCCAGCAGCTTACGCCAGGGTTTGAACACTGAAGCTTTCTTT
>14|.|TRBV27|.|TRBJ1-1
CASSLGYMNTEAFF
TGTGCCAGCAGTTTAGGTTACATGAACACTGAAGCTTTCTTT
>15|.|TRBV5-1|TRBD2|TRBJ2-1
CASTPVAGTYNEQFF
TGCGCCAGCACCCCTGTAGCGGGGACTTACAATGAGCAGTTCTTC
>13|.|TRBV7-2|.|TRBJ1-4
CASSFAGDEKLFF
TGTGCCAGCAGCTTTGCCGGGGATGAAAAACTGTTTTTT
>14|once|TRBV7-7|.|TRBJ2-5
CASSQAGGGETQYF
TGTGCCAGCAGCCAAGCGGGTGGTGGGGAGACCCAGTACTTC
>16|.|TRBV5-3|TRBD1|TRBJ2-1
CARSAQGATSYNEQFF
TGTGCCAGAAGCGCACAGGGGGCGACCTCCTACAATGAGCAGTTCTTC
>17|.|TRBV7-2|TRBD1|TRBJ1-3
CASSLRPGTGTGNTIYF
TGTGCCAGCAGCCTTCGTCCCGGGACAGGGACGGGAAACACCATATATTTT
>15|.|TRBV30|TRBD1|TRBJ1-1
CAWSALGQGYTEAFF
TGTGCCTGGAGTGCTCTTGGACAGGGCTACACTGAAGCTTTCTTT
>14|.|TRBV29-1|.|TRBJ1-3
CSVVGAYSGNTIYF
TGCAGCGTTGTTGGGGCTTACTCTGGAAACACCATATATTTT
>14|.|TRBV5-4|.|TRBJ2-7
CASSLIGAAHEQYF
TGTGCCAGCAGCTTAATAGGGGCCGCTCACGAGCAGTACTTC